This TCR beta chain was identified in a study of shared clonotypes between healthy human individuals. Findings and limits, study-wide: Larger richness was generally estimated for naive than memory subsets. Rarefaction showed that sequencing of sorted subsets was incomplete (despite large depth).

About this clone itself: Its antigen is unknown. This same CDR3 is encoded by further DNA sequences in the sample.

CD45RA+ naive and CD45RA-negative memory subsets were separated from CD4+ cells. Germline-derived CDR1 and CDR2 are SGHRS and YFSETQ. The CDR3 extends over 15 amino acids. With V trimmed by 5 bases and J by 4 bases, 8 bases remained unmatched. Data came from immunoSEQ multiplex PCR; TCRdb stores just in-frame clones and leaves some out. The sample lists about 730,000 clones; 72% were seen once. Source material: memory CD4+ T cells sorted from blood. Indicated subset: CD45RA-negative fraction. This chain uses TRBV5-1 with TRBJ2-1; 8 nucleotides align to TRBD2. The TCR originated in a woman in her 30s in good health. CDR3 residues: CASSLSSGSYNEQFF. The CDR3 region has the DNA TGCGCCAGCAGTCTCTCCAGCGGGAGTTACAATGAGCAGTTCTTC.